The rows below give T cell receptor beta chains drawn from one sample of a study of T cell responses to AZD1222 COVID-19 vaccine. Profiling relied on immunoSEQ multiplex PCR, and the TCRdb table lists in-frame clones only, not all of them. Among about 110,000 clones listed, roughly 86% were seen once. The source material was peripheral blood, sampled on day 0 of AZD1222 vaccination. The receptors were gathered from an adult in good health. Both conserved end residues are trimmed from each CDR3. Clone size is shown for a subset of rows, as once, few, many or a class of expanded clone.

v_gene	abundance	j_gene	CDR3aa
TRBV6-2/TRBV6-3	few	TRBJ2-5	ASSGAGLPKETQY
TRBV7-2	.	TRBJ2-7	ASSLLAGGNYEQY
TRBV15	.	TRBJ1-5	ATSRDRPGEGQPQH
TRBV28	once	TRBJ1-1	ATYSSQGADTEAF
TRBV18	few	TRBJ1-6	ASSPPGSSSYNSPLH
TRBV6-5	few	TRBJ1-5	ASCPGTRNQPQH
TRBV11-2	.	TRBJ1-5	ASSLGGTNQPQH
TRBV7-2	.	TRBJ2-7	ASSFIYPFKQEGYEQY
TRBV28	.	TRBJ1-2	ASSFGGPNYGYT
TRBV7-2	.	TRBJ1-5	ASSLSFGPQH
TRBV18	.	TRBJ1-6	ASSPGFSYNSPLH
TRBV5-6	.	TRBJ2-7	ASSLFWTGPYEQY
TRBV9	.	TRBJ1-4	ASSDSGTDNEKLF
TRBV5-4	.	TRBJ1-6	ASSPGGGSYNSPLH
TRBV28	.	TRBJ2-7	ASASGGPYEQY
TRBV12-3/TRBV12-4	.	TRBJ1-4	ASSLQWGEKLF
TRBV4-3	.	TRBJ2-1	ASRTSGVNEQF